This T cell receptor (beta chain) was observed in a study of response to subunit inactivated influenza vaccine. On this clonotype itself: The antigen remains unidentified.

Germline loops: CDR1 LNHNV, CDR2 YYDKDF (reference sequence). The CDR3 spans 17 residues. J lost 1 base, V lost 0 bases, and 5 bases had no gene match. Study-level points and caveats: The authors suggested that every seasonal influenza vaccination recruits few new T cells.

TCRdb re-analysed the RT-PCR reads in MiXCR, keeping a single row per CDR3 protein. Of about 650,000 distinct CDR3 sequences in the sample, 15% to 18% were seen once. The TCR comes from a middle-aged man who received an inactivated influenza vaccine. This specimen was PBMCs from blood, taken roughly 13 days after vaccination. The chain recombines TRBV15 with TRBJ2-2; 7 bases line up with TRBD2. CDR3 nucleotides: TGTGCCACCAGCAGAGATATACTAGCGCAGAACACCGGGGAGCTGTTTTTT. Its protein is CATSRDILAQNTGELFF.